This entry features one TCR beta chain sequence. No antigen is known for it. The source of the sample is a study of Ad26.COV2.S vaccination and SARS-CoV-2 variants. Study overall: Within the COV1001 Ad26.COV2.S trial arm, the donor was enrolled. Study-wide results and limits: Breadth, reportedly substantial, characterized the spike-specific CD8+ and CD4+ T cell responses after vaccination. The TCR breadth and depth analyses may have produced an underestimate of total T cell responses.

Sequencing was performed with immunoSEQ multiplex PCR; in TCRdb, only in-frame clones are kept and a portion is missing. This table has fewer than 400,000 clones, approximately 89% appearing once. This CDR3 comprises 14 residues. From germline, CDR1 is KGHSY and CDR2 FQNENV. V lost 0 bases and J 4 bases, leaving 9 bases between the germline ends. Documented treatment: 15 to 20 received Ad26.COV2.S at low or high dose, single or two shots; 5 received placebo; per-sample allocation not given. The samples were gathered on day 63 after the first injection of vaccine or placebo. This Boston cohort included adults aged 18-55 years.

The sample in question was peripheral blood, obtained in a trial of Ad26.COV2.S vaccine versus placebo. The chain uses TRBV16 and TRBJ1-2; D is ambiguous. This TCR came from a person between 18 and 59 years old who received the Ad26.COV2.S COVID-19 vaccine or a placebo. CDR3 sequence: CASSQSAQFYGYTF. CDR3 nucleotides: TGTGCCAGCAGCCAATCTGCGCAGTTCTATGGCTACACCTTC.